The sequence of this T cell receptor (beta chain) was determined in a study of cytomegalovirus exposure and HLA in healthy donors. Regarding the study as a whole: Among TCR beta chains, those listed as cytomegalovirus-associated numbered over 150. 87-base-pair reads could not separate some V segments, including TRBV6-2 and TRBV6-3. In an earlier analysis, most TCR beta V segments were productive about 87% or about 30% of the time. In a later analysis, CMV-associated beta chains were mostly HLA-associated, it appeared.

Concerning this clone: Its antigen remains unidentified.

The PCR had 60 Vbeta and 13 Jbeta primers. The data were produced by immunoSEQ multiplex PCR, yet TCRdb's version contains in-frame clones alone and is incomplete. The table has some 180,000 clones, under 85% seen once; the top ten hold about 2.7%. The junction had 4 bases not matched to a gene; V was cut back by 6 bases and J by 2 bases. The CDR3 covers 14 residues. Germline-derived CDR1 and CDR2 are MDHEN and SYDVKM. The rearrangement uses TRBV28 and TRBJ1-5; 7 bases match TRBD1. This TCR was sampled from a male donor in good health and CMV-seronegative. Sequencing was carried out using PBMCs. CDR3 sequence: CASSHGQGNQPQHF. In nucleotides, the CDR3 is TGTGCCAGCAGCCACGGACAGGGCAATCAGCCCCAGCATTTT. Looking up the rest from reference TRBV28 and TRBJ1-5 gives the full variable domain: DVKVTQSSRYLVKRTGEKVFLECVQDMDHENMFWYRQDPGLGLRLIYFSYDVKMKEKGDIPEGYSVSREKKERFSLILESASTNQTSMYLCASSHGQGNQPQHFGDGTRLSIL.